This T cell receptor (beta chain) derives from a study of T cells in Graves' hyperthyroidism and ophthalmopathy. On the study more broadly: Peripheral blood samples were taken at initial diagnosis, prior to any treatment.

The TCR beta CDR3 regions underwent amplification using RNA transcripts as the source. Primed by the HTBI set, a first-round RT-PCR was run on the TCR CDR3. Each CDR3 protein is one row after TCRdb ran MiXCR on the multiplex PCR reads. Of hundreds of thousands of distinct CDR3 sequences in the sample, 16% are singletons; the top ten hold around 3.5%. As concerns this clonotype: The antigen is unknown.

Patients with uncontrolled infections, other autoimmune diseases, pregnancy or lactation were excluded. The study's findings and limits: Researchers report that a 13 V-J model separated ophthalmopathy from stable hyperthyroidism. Prediction of ophthalmopathy progression came a median roughly 6.6 months pre-onset.

This CDR3 is built from 13 residues. The germline CDR1 and CDR2 sequences are DFQATT and SNEGSKA (reference sequence). V lost 5 bases and J lost 8, with 13 bases in between. The receptor comes from a woman aged 40-49 years with Graves' ophthalmopathy. The sample comprised blood. The chain carries TRBV20-1 and TRBJ1-6, with a possible D match to TRBD1 (5 bases). DNA of the CDR3: TGCAGTGCTCAGGGATCCCTTGATTCACCCCTCCACTTT. Translated, it gives CSAQGSLDSPLHF.